A selection of T cell receptor beta chains follows, all from one sample in a study of cytomegalovirus exposure and HLA in healthy donors. Only in-frame clones appear in the TCRdb table, and some are missing; sequencing was by immunoSEQ multiplex PCR. The table lists 150,000 to 200,000 clones, approximately 71% of them singletons. Specimen: PBMCs. All receptors derive from a woman aged 18-30 years in good health and CMV-seropositive. CDR3s include the opening cysteine and the closing phenylalanine or tryptophan. A D gene is named only where the DNA matches it firmly. Size tells how often a clone was seen (once, few, many) or the class of an expanded clone, and some rows leave it out.

V gene	J gene	clone size	D gene	CDR3 length	CDR3 DNA	CDR3 protein
TRBV18	TRBJ2-1	few	TRBD1	15	TGTGCCAGCTCAACCCAGACTTTGACAGGGGGCGAGCAGTTCTTC	CASSTQTLTGGEQFF
TRBV28	TRBJ2-5	.	.	12	TGTGCCAGCGGCAGTCAGGGAGAGACCCAGTACTTC	CASGSQGETQYF
TRBV19	TRBJ1-2	.	.	12	TGTGCCAGTAGTATGAGGCGCTATGGCTACACCTTC	CASSMRRYGYTF
TRBV4-3	TRBJ1-4	.	.	17	TGCGCCAGCAGCCAAGATTTAGGGGCAGGGCGATTCGAAAAACTGTTTTTT	CASSQDLGAGRFEKLFF
TRBV7-9	TRBJ2-3	.	TRBD2	14	TGTGCCAGCAGCTCGACTAGCGGGAGTGATACGCAGTATTTT	CASSSTSGSDTQYF
TRBV5-4	TRBJ2-7	few	TRBD1	15	TGTGCCAGCAGCCTGAGCGCAGGGGGATCCTACGAGCAGTACTTC	CASSLSAGGSYEQYF
TRBV4-2	TRBJ2-2	few	.	16	TGTGCCAGCAGCCAAGGTCGAGCGGGTCTAGCCGGGGAGCTGTTTTTT	CASSQGRAGLAGELFF
TRBV5-1	TRBJ2-7	once	TRBD1	15	TGCGCCAGCAGCTTGGGTGGGACAGGGGTGGACGAGCAGTACTTC	CASSLGGTGVDEQYF
TRBV6-5	TRBJ1-2	.	TRBD1	12	TGTGCCAGCAGTCAGGACAGGATAGGCTACACCTTC	CASSQDRIGYTF
TRBV4-3	TRBJ2-1	.	TRBD2	19	TGCGCCAGCAGCGTCTTTGGCCCTCGCGGGGGGGGTAATTACAATGAGCAGTTCTTC	CASSVFGPRGGGNYNEQFF
TRBV4-1	TRBJ2-7	.	.	13	TGCGCCAGCAGCCAAGTCGGGTCCTACGAGCAGTACTTC	CASSQVGSYEQYF
TRBV29-1	TRBJ2-3	.	TRBD2	15	TGCAGCGTTGAACCCTCTCTAGCGGGGGGTTATACGCAGTATTTT	CSVEPSLAGGYTQYF
TRBV5-1	TRBJ2-7	.	TRBD2	17	TGCGCCAGCAGCTTGTTGGCTAGCGGGAGGAAAACCTACGAGCAGTACTTC	CASSLLASGRKTYEQYF
TRBV9	TRBJ2-7	.	.	14	TGTGCCAGCAGCGTAGGGGGGGACCTGGGCGAGCAGTACTTC	CASSVGGDLGEQYF
TRBV2	TRBJ1-6	.	.	15	TGTGCCAGCTCGGTAGGACTGGCATCGGGCTCCCCCCTCCACTTT	CASSVGLASGSPLHF
TRBV11-2	TRBJ2-5	once	TRBD2	15	TGTGCCAGCAGCCTAAGCGGGGGGTTCGGGGAGACCCAGTACTTC	CASSLSGGFGETQYF
TRBV6-6	TRBJ1-2	once	.	14	TGTGCCAGCACCTACGGGTCGGTTAACTATGGCTACACCTTC	CASTYGSVNYGYTF
TRBV6-5	TRBJ1-2	.	.	13	TGTGCCAGCAGCTTTACAGGGTTCTCTGGCTACACCTTC	CASSFTGFSGYTF
TRBV7-3	TRBJ2-3	.	TRBD2	15	TGTGCCAGCAGCTTGGCTAGCGGGAGCACAGATACGCAGTATTTT	CASSLASGSTDTQYF